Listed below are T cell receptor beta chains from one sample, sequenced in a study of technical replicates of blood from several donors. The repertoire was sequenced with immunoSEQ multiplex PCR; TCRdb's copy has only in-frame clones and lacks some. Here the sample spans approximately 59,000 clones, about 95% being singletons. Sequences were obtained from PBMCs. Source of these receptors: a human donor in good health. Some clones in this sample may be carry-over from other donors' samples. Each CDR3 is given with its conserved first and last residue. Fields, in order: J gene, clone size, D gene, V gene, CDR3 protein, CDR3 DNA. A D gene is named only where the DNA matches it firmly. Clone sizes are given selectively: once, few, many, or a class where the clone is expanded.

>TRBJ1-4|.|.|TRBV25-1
CASSDLLGATNEKLFF
TGTGCCAGCAGTGATTTATTGGGAGCCACTAATGAAAAACTGTTTTTT
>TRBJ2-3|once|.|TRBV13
CASSLQGSTDTQYF
TGTGCCAGCAGCTTACAGGGGAGCACAGATACGCAGTATTTT
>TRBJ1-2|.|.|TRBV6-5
CASSYSGGAASYTF
TGTGCCAGCAGTTACTCGGGAGGCGCAGCAAGCTACACCTTC
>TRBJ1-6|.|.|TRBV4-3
CASSQDSTYSPLHF
TGCGCCAGCAGCCAGGACAGTACGTATTCACCCCTCCACTTT
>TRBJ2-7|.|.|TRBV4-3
CASSQDGRGTYEQYF
TGCGCCAGCAGCCAAGATGGCCGGGGAACCTACGAGCAGTACTTC
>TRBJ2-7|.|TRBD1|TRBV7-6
CASEGGAGEQYF
TGTGCCAGCGAAGGGGGCGCGGGCGAGCAGTACTTC
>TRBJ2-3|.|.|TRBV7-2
CASREQARTDTQYF
TGTGCCAGCAGGGAACAGGCGCGCACAGATACGCAGTATTTT
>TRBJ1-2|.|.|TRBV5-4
CASSSGPYGESDGYTF
TGTGCCAGCAGCTCCGGTCCATACGGTGAAAGTGATGGCTACACCTTC
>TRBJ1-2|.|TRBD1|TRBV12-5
CASGSQGVYTF
TGTGCTAGTGGTTCCCAGGGGGTCTACACCTTC
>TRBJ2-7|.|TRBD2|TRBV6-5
CASSSGLAGTYEQYF
TGTGCCAGCAGTTCGGGACTAGCGGGAACGTACGAGCAGTACTTC
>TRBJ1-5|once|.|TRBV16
CASSDGQNNQPQHF
TGTGCCAGCAGCGACGGACAGAACAATCAGCCCCAGCATTTT
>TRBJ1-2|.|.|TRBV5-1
CASRSLSGYGYTF
TGCGCCAGCAGATCCCTCTCGGGCTATGGCTACACCTTC
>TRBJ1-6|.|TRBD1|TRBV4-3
CASSQDARAWTGRNSPLHF
TGCGCCAGCAGCCAAGATGCTAGAGCCTGGACAGGGAGAAATTCACCCCTCCACTTT
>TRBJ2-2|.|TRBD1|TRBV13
CASSRRGQGASGELFF
TGTGCCAGCAGCCGACGGGGACAGGGTGCATCCGGGGAGCTGTTTTTT
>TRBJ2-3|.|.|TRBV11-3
CASTKEGGRTDTQYF
TGTGCCAGCACCAAGGAGGGGGGGAGGACAGATACGCAGTATTTT
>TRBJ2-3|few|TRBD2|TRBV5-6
CASSLQAGTLTDTQYF
TGTGCCAGCAGCTTGCAAGCGGGGACCCTCACAGATACGCAGTATTTT
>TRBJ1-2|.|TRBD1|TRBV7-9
CASSISGTGGRGYGYTF
TGTGCCAGCAGCATCTCCGGGACAGGGGGGAGAGGCTATGGCTACACCTTC
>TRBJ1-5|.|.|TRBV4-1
CASSQDSGWNQPQHF
TGCGCCAGCAGCCAAGATAGCGGGTGGAATCAGCCCCAGCATTTT
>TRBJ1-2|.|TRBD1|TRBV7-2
CASSSPGQTYYGYTF
TGTGCCAGCAGTTCACCGGGACAGACCTACTATGGCTACACCTTC
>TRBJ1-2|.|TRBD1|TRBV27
CASRPLGQTNYGYTF
TGTGCCAGCAGACCGCTGGGACAGACTAACTATGGCTACACCTTC
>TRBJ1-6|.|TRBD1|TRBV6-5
CASRGTGDSPLHF
TGTGCCAGCAGGGGGACAGGAGATTCACCCCTCCACTTT
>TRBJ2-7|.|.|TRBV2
CASSESAGISYEQYF
TGTGCCAGCAGTGAGTCGGCGGGAATCTCCTACGAGCAGTACTTC
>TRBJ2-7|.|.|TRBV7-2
CASSLSQDSYEQYF
TGTGCCAGCAGCTTATCACAGGACTCCTACGAGCAGTACTTC
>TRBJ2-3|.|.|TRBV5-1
CASSDSSTDTQYF
TGCGCCAGCAGCGACAGTAGCACAGATACGCAGTATTTT
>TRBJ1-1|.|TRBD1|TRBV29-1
CSVKGQRANTEAFF
TGCAGCGTTAAGGGACAGCGAGCGAACACTGAAGCTTTCTTT
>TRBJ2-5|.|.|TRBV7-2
CASSPQTDPKETQYF
TGTGCCAGCAGCCCTCAGACAGACCCAAAAGAGACCCAGTACTTC
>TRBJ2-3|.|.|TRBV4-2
CASSQGGTRIIGTDTQYF
TGTGCCAGCAGCCAGGGGGGAACCAGGATTATCGGCACAGATACGCAGTATTTT
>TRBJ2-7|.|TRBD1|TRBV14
CASSPWTGKGYEQYF
TGTGCCAGCAGCCCGTGGACAGGGAAAGGGTACGAGCAGTACTTC
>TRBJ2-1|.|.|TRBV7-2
CASTPTGLVLYNEQFF
TGTGCCAGCACCCCTACAGGGCTAGTCCTTTACAATGAGCAGTTCTTC
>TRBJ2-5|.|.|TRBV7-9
CASSRLRGQGETQYF
TGTGCCAGCAGCAGGCTGAGAGGGCAAGGGGAGACCCAGTACTTC
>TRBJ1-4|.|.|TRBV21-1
CASLQQGANEKLFF
TGTGCCAGCCTACAGCAGGGGGCTAATGAAAAACTGTTTTTT
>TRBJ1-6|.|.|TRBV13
CASTRGTGNSPLHF
TGTGCCAGCACTAGGGGGACCGGCAATTCACCCCTCCACTTT
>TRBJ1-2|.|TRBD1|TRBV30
CAWSVHSGGSYGYTF
TGTGCCTGGAGTGTACATTCAGGGGGCAGCTATGGCTACACCTTC
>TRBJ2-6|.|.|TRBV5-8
CASSLARARVTGGANVLTF
TGTGCCAGCAGCTTGGCCCGGGCCAGGGTCACCGGTGGGGCCAACGTCCTGACTTTC
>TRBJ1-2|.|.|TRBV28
CATSGANYGYTF
TGTGCCACCTCAGGGGCTAACTATGGCTACACCTTC
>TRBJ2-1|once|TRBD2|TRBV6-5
CASSYPGLAGEQFF
TGTGCCAGCAGTTATCCTGGACTAGCTGGTGAGCAGTTCTTC
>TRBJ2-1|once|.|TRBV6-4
CASSVRTGGAYNEQFF
TGTGCCAGCAGTGTCCGAACAGGGGGGGCCTACAATGAGCAGTTCTTC
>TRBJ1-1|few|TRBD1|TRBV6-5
CASSPDRVAKAFF
TGTGCCAGCAGTCCGGACAGGGTCGCTAAAGCTTTCTTT
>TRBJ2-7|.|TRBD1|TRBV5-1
CASSAGQGTYEQYF
TGCGCCAGCAGTGCCGGACAGGGCACCTACGAGCAGTACTTC
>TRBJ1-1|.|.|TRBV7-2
CASKAYGRNTEAFF
TGTGCCAGCAAAGCTTACGGGAGGAACACTGAAGCTTTCTTT
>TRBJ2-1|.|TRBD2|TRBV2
CASSKAGAPYNEQFF
TGTGCCAGCAGTAAAGCGGGAGCCCCCTACAATGAGCAGTTCTTC
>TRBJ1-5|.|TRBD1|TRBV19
CASRPGQGANTAQHF
TGTGCCAGCAGACCGGGACAGGGGGCCAACACGGCCCAGCATTTT